This TCR beta chain was found in a study of post-analysis software for immune sequencing data. V shed 2 bases and J shed 13 bases, with 24 bases lying between them. In germline, CDR1 is DFQATT, CDR2 SNEGSKA (reference sequence). The CDR3 contains 15 residues. Study-level findings and limits: In patients, TRBV5-6, TRBV5-1 and TRBV20-1 belonged to roughly 5 TRBV segments found more frequently than in controls.

The TCR beta cDNA libraries carried unique molecular identifiers. TCRdb passed the PCR reads through MiXCR, listing each CDR3 protein once. The repertoire holds 700,000 to 900,000 distinct CDR3 sequences, roughly 46% seen once, with over 4.5% in the top ten. Comments on this clonotype: As yet, its antigen is unknown.

Sample: blood. The rearrangement uses TRBV20-1 and TRBJ2-4, with D maybe TRBD1 (5 bases). The source is a girl under 18 with multiple sclerosis. The CDR3 is CSARKSQGSLGSQYF. In DNA, the CDR3 is TGCAGTGCTAGAAAGTCGCAGGGTAGCCTGGGGTCCCAGTACTTC.